A selection of T cell receptor beta chains follows, all from one sample in a study of OX40 agonist ivuxolimab in advanced cancers. Profiling relied on immunoSEQ multiplex PCR, and the TCRdb table lists in-frame clones only, not all of them. This table holds 39,000 or so clones, roughly 90% found once. This specimen consisted of CD4+ or CD8+ T cells sorted from blood, obtained in a trial of the OX40 agonist ivuxolimab. The source is an adult with an advanced solid tumor such as melanoma, head and neck, liver or kidney cancer. The CDR3 runs from the conserved cysteine through the conserved F or W. A D gene is named only where the DNA matches it firmly. Rows may omit the clone size; those that give it use once, few, many or a size class.

d_gene: NA; v_gene: TRBV18; j_gene: TRBJ1-1; abundance: NA; CDR3aa: CASSPIKGWKAFF; CDR3nt: TGTGCCAGCTCACCTATTAAGGGGTGGAAAGCTTTCTTT
d_gene: NA; v_gene: TRBV5-1; j_gene: TRBJ1-1; abundance: NA; CDR3aa: CASSLRAGMNTEAFF; CDR3nt: TGCGCCAGCAGCTTGAGGGCAGGAATGAACACTGAAGCTTTCTTT
d_gene: NA; v_gene: TRBV4-3; j_gene: TRBJ2-3; abundance: NA; CDR3aa: CASSQVVDQGLLPDTQYF; CDR3nt: TGCGCCAGCAGCCAAGTAGTCGACCAAGGACTACTCCCAGATACGCAGTATTTT
d_gene: NA; v_gene: TRBV5-1; j_gene: TRBJ2-7; abundance: NA; CDR3aa: CASSPSGTNYEQYF; CDR3nt: TGCGCCAGCTCACCTTCCGGGACAAACTACGAGCAGTACTTC
d_gene: TRBD1; v_gene: TRBV30; j_gene: TRBJ1-5; abundance: once; CDR3aa: CAWSYTGGQPQHF; CDR3nt: TGTGCCTGGAGTTACACAGGGGGACAGCCCCAGCATTTT
d_gene: TRBD2; v_gene: TRBV5-1; j_gene: TRBJ2-1; abundance: NA; CDR3aa: CASSLLAGFHNEQFF; CDR3nt: TGCGCCAGCAGCCTCCTAGCGGGGTTCCACAATGAGCAGTTCTTC
d_gene: NA; v_gene: TRBV6-6; j_gene: TRBJ1-5; abundance: NA; CDR3aa: CASSYSSGFSNQPQHF; CDR3nt: TGTGCCAGCAGTTACTCGTCGGGATTTAGCAATCAGCCCCAGCATTTT
d_gene: NA; v_gene: TRBV5-1; j_gene: TRBJ1-2; abundance: NA; CDR3aa: CASSLAAADGYTF; CDR3nt: TGCGCCAGCAGCTTGGCGGCGGCCGATGGCTACACCTTC
d_gene: TRBD2; v_gene: TRBV6-4; j_gene: TRBJ2-3; abundance: NA; CDR3aa: CASSPGLAGDTQYF; CDR3nt: TGTGCCAGCAGTCCGGGACTAGCGGGCGATACGCAGTATTTT
d_gene: NA; v_gene: TRBV18; j_gene: TRBJ1-5; abundance: NA; CDR3aa: CASSPRGEPQHF; CDR3nt: TGTGCCAGCTCACCAAGAGGGGAGCCCCAGCATTTT
d_gene: NA; v_gene: TRBV11-3; j_gene: TRBJ2-5; abundance: NA; CDR3aa: CASSLSVAETQYF; CDR3nt: TGTGCCAGCAGCTTATCTGTCGCCGAGACCCAGTACTTC
d_gene: TRBD2; v_gene: TRBV7-9; j_gene: TRBJ2-3; abundance: NA; CDR3aa: CASIRLAGTDTQYF; CDR3nt: TGTGCCAGCATCCGACTAGCGGGCACAGATACGCAGTATTTT
d_gene: NA; v_gene: TRBV25-1; j_gene: TRBJ1-5; abundance: NA; CDR3aa: CASSGRSNQPQHF; CDR3nt: TGTGCCAGCAGTGGACGGAGCAATCAGCCCCAGCATTTT
d_gene: NA; v_gene: TRBV7-9; j_gene: TRBJ1-4; abundance: NA; CDR3aa: CASSAGYRNLNEKLFF; CDR3nt: TGTGCCAGCAGCGCCGGTTACAGGAACCTTAATGAAAAACTGTTTTTT
d_gene: TRBD1; v_gene: TRBV11-3; j_gene: TRBJ2-7; abundance: NA; CDR3aa: CASSFEQGAYEQYF; CDR3nt: TGTGCCAGCAGCTTCGAACAGGGGGCCTACGAGCAGTACTTC
d_gene: TRBD1; v_gene: TRBV11-2; j_gene: TRBJ2-2; abundance: NA; CDR3aa: CASNDRVGGELFF; CDR3nt: TGTGCCAGCAACGACAGGGTGGGCGGGGAGCTGTTTTTT
d_gene: NA; v_gene: TRBV6-1; j_gene: TRBJ1-4; abundance: once; CDR3aa: CASSESRDDEKLFF; CDR3nt: TGTGCCAGCAGTGAGAGCAGGGACGATGAAAAACTGTTTTTT
d_gene: NA; v_gene: TRBV5-1; j_gene: TRBJ2-7; abundance: NA; CDR3aa: CASTDGLSSYEQYF; CDR3nt: TGCGCCAGTACGGACGGCTTAAGCTCCTACGAGCAGTACTTC
d_gene: NA; v_gene: TRBV7-2; j_gene: TRBJ2-5; abundance: NA; CDR3aa: CASSSQSAVGETQYF; CDR3nt: TGTGCCAGCAGCTCTCAGTCGGCGGTAGGAGAGACCCAGTACTTC
d_gene: TRBD1; v_gene: TRBV5-4; j_gene: TRBJ1-1; abundance: NA; CDR3aa: CASSLGDRVDFLGTEAFF; CDR3nt: TGTGCCAGCAGCTTGGGGGACAGGGTTGATTTTTTGGGCACTGAAGCTTTCTTT
d_gene: NA; v_gene: TRBV6-5; j_gene: TRBJ1-1; abundance: NA; CDR3aa: CASTQPGQAGAFF; CDR3nt: TGTGCCAGCACCCAGCCGGGACAAGCGGGAGCTTTCTTT
d_gene: NA; v_gene: TRBV5-1; j_gene: TRBJ2-5; abundance: NA; CDR3aa: CASSPDGNSWETQYF; CDR3nt: TGCGCCAGCAGCCCAGACGGGAACTCGTGGGAGACCCAGTACTTC
d_gene: NA; v_gene: TRBV11-3; j_gene: TRBJ2-2; abundance: once; CDR3aa: CASSLMGGSKGELFF; CDR3nt: TGTGCCAGCAGCTTAATGGGGGGCTCTAAGGGGGAGCTGTTTTTT
d_gene: NA; v_gene: TRBV6-5; j_gene: TRBJ2-7; abundance: NA; CDR3aa: CASSRQPTLGEQYF; CDR3nt: TGTGCCAGCAGTCGGCAGCCGACACTGGGCGAGCAGTACTTC
d_gene: NA; v_gene: TRBV30; j_gene: TRBJ2-1; abundance: NA; CDR3aa: CAWKTLATYNEQFF; CDR3nt: TGTGCCTGGAAAACTCTAGCAACCTACAATGAGCAGTTCTTC
d_gene: TRBD1; v_gene: TRBV4-3; j_gene: TRBJ1-1; abundance: NA; CDR3aa: CASSQAMGQTINTEAFF; CDR3nt: TGCGCCAGCAGCCAAGCAATGGGACAGACTATTAACACTGAAGCTTTCTTT
d_gene: TRBD1; v_gene: TRBV7-9; j_gene: TRBJ2-1; abundance: once; CDR3aa: CASLVGGSSYNEQFF; CDR3nt: TGTGCCAGCTTGGTAGGGGGCAGCTCCTACAATGAGCAGTTCTTC
d_gene: NA; v_gene: TRBV4-2; j_gene: TRBJ1-4; abundance: few; CDR3aa: CASSQVQNANEKLFF; CDR3nt: TGTGCCAGCAGCCAAGTGCAGAACGCTAATGAAAAACTGTTTTTT
d_gene: TRBD1; v_gene: TRBV18; j_gene: TRBJ2-7; abundance: NA; CDR3aa: CASSPGQGSYEQYF; CDR3nt: TGTGCCAGCTCACCGGGACAGGGTTCCTACGAGCAGTACTTC
d_gene: TRBD1; v_gene: TRBV2; j_gene: TRBJ2-7; abundance: NA; CDR3aa: CASSDDRDEQYF; CDR3nt: TGTGCCAGCAGCGACGACAGGGACGAGCAGTACTTC
d_gene: NA; v_gene: TRBV7-2; j_gene: TRBJ2-7; abundance: NA; CDR3aa: CASSLAPRDEQYF; CDR3nt: TGTGCCAGCAGCTTAGCACCCCGGGACGAGCAGTACTTC
d_gene: NA; v_gene: TRBV18; j_gene: TRBJ2-5; abundance: NA; CDR3aa: CASSRSDETQYF; CDR3nt: TGTGCCAGCTCCCGGTCGGATGAGACCCAGTACTTC
d_gene: NA; v_gene: TRBV5-4; j_gene: TRBJ2-2; abundance: NA; CDR3aa: CASRGENRVSNTGELFF; CDR3nt: TGTGCCAGCAGGGGAGAAAACAGGGTATCGAACACCGGGGAGCTGTTTTTT
d_gene: NA; v_gene: TRBV7-2; j_gene: TRBJ2-5; abundance: NA; CDR3aa: CASSRRGRGETQYF; CDR3nt: TGTGCCAGCAGCCGACGGGGGCGCGGAGAGACCCAGTACTTC
d_gene: NA; v_gene: TRBV4-2; j_gene: TRBJ2-2; abundance: NA; CDR3aa: CASKHTENTGELFF; CDR3nt: TGTGCCAGCAAACACACAGAGAACACCGGGGAGCTGTTTTTT
d_gene: NA; v_gene: TRBV7-3; j_gene: TRBJ2-1; abundance: NA; CDR3aa: CASSLSAGGEQFF; CDR3nt: TGTGCCAGCAGCTTATCGGCTGGGGGTGAGCAGTTCTTC
d_gene: TRBD1; v_gene: TRBV6-6; j_gene: TRBJ2-3; abundance: NA; CDR3aa: CASSYSSQGANTQYF; CDR3nt: TGTGCCAGCAGTTACTCGTCCCAGGGGGCAAATACGCAGTATTTT
d_gene: NA; v_gene: TRBV6-4; j_gene: TRBJ2-5; abundance: NA; CDR3aa: CASSETAGNWETQYF; CDR3nt: TGTGCCAGCAGTGAAACTGCGGGGAATTGGGAGACCCAGTACTTC
d_gene: NA; v_gene: TRBV11-3; j_gene: TRBJ2-5; abundance: NA; CDR3aa: CASSPRLTETQYF; CDR3nt: TGTGCCAGCAGCCCCAGACTCACAGAGACCCAGTACTTC
d_gene: NA; v_gene: TRBV7-6; j_gene: TRBJ1-5; abundance: NA; CDR3aa: CASSLTQSNQPQHF; CDR3nt: TGTGCCAGCAGCTTAACCCAGAGCAATCAGCCCCAGCATTTT
d_gene: NA; v_gene: TRBV6-6; j_gene: TRBJ2-5; abundance: NA; CDR3aa: CASSYVEGGSETQYF; CDR3nt: TGTGCCAGCAGTTACGTCGAGGGGGGATCAGAGACCCAGTACTTC
d_gene: NA; v_gene: TRBV7-9; j_gene: TRBJ1-1; abundance: NA; CDR3aa: CASSLQGGEAFF; CDR3nt: TGTGCCAGCAGCTTACAAGGCGGTGAAGCTTTCTTT
d_gene: TRBD1; v_gene: TRBV27; j_gene: TRBJ2-2; abundance: NA; CDR3aa: CASSTLTGVGELFF; CDR3nt: TGTGCCAGCAGTACCTTAACAGGGGTCGGGGAGCTGTTTTTT
d_gene: NA; v_gene: TRBV7-9; j_gene: TRBJ2-2; abundance: few; CDR3aa: CASSLGTLTGELFF; CDR3nt: TGTGCCAGCAGCCTCGGGACCCTCACCGGGGAGCTGTTTTTT
d_gene: TRBD1; v_gene: TRBV5-4; j_gene: TRBJ2-7; abundance: NA; CDR3aa: CASSFDRVYEQYF; CDR3nt: TGTGCCAGCAGCTTCGACAGGGTCTACGAGCAGTACTTC
d_gene: TRBD1; v_gene: TRBV18; j_gene: TRBJ2-2; abundance: NA; CDR3aa: CASSPLMGQGYTGELFF; CDR3nt: TGTGCCAGCTCACCACTGATGGGACAGGGTTACACCGGGGAGCTGTTTTTT
d_gene: NA; v_gene: TRBV7-9; j_gene: TRBJ1-1; abundance: NA; CDR3aa: CASSRGGKDAEAFF; CDR3nt: TGTGCCAGCAGCCGAGGAGGTAAGGACGCTGAAGCTTTCTTT
d_gene: NA; v_gene: TRBV4-3; j_gene: TRBJ1-2; abundance: NA; CDR3aa: CASSQEYSWDYGYTF; CDR3nt: TGCGCCAGCAGCCAAGAATATTCCTGGGACTATGGCTACACCTTC
d_gene: NA; v_gene: TRBV7-2; j_gene: TRBJ2-2; abundance: NA; CDR3aa: CASSLNAGLNTGELFF; CDR3nt: TGTGCCAGCAGCTTGAACGCAGGGCTGAACACCGGGGAGCTGTTTTTT